These 31 T cell receptor beta chains share one sample of origin, sequenced in a study of OX40 agonist ivuxolimab in advanced cancers. Only in-frame clones appear in the TCRdb table, and some are missing; sequencing was by immunoSEQ multiplex PCR. The sample has 60,000 to 70,000 clones, around 86% seen once. The starting material was CD4+ or CD8+ T cells sorted from blood, obtained in a trial of the OX40 agonist ivuxolimab. The receptors originated from an adult with an advanced solid tumor such as melanoma, head and neck, liver or kidney cancer.

This clone occurred a few times. The gene calls are TRBV18 and TRBJ1-2; TRBD1 aligns across 9 bases. The CDR3 extends over 17 amino acids. The ends lost 8 bases at V and 1 base at J; junction bases unmatched: 14. Germline V gene lookup returns CDR1 KGHSH and CDR2 LQKENI. This CDR3 is CASANGLPGQGNYGYTF. In DNA, the CDR3 is TGTGCCAGCGCAAATGGGCTTCCGGGACAGGGTAACTATGGCTACACCTTC.

The chain has TRBV4-1 and TRBJ2-4, with 7 bases identical to TRBD1. CDR1 MGHRA and CDR2 YSYEKL come from the germline V gene. V lost 2 bases, J lost 11 bases, and 6 bases stayed unmatched. The CDR3 is 13 residues long. The CDR3 reads CASSQQTDRLQYF. The CDR3 DNA is TGCGCCAGCAGCCAACAGACGGACAGGCTTCAGTACTTC.

The gene calls are TRBV7-8 and TRBJ2-7; 7 bases agree with TRBD2. This CDR3 is 15 amino acids long. J gave up 1 base and V 1 base, and 4 bases lay outside the gene matches. CDR1 and CDR2 from the germline V gene are SGHVS and FQNEAQ. Here the CDR3 reads CASSLDASGSYEQYF. CDR3 coding DNA: TGTGCCAGCAGCTTAGACGCTAGCGGTTCCTACGAGCAGTACTTC.

V usage is TRBV11-2 and J usage is TRBJ2-2; 14 bases are shared with TRBD2. The length of the CDR3 is 20 residues. With 0 bases clipped from V and 0 bases from J, the junction kept 6 bases outside the gene matches. CDR1 and CDR2 from the germline V gene are SGHAT and FQNNGV. The CDR3 protein is CASSLDRLGLAGANTGELFF. The CDR3 DNA is TGTGCCAGCAGCTTAGACAGGCTGGGACTAGCGGGAGCGAACACCGGGGAGCTGTTTTTT.

This clone was recorded once. CDR3 sequence: CASSLTSLGNTIYF. CDR3 sequence (DNA): TGTGCCAGCAGCCTCACCAGCTTGGGAAACACCATATATTTT. This chain links TRBV7-6 with TRBJ1-3; D call uncertain. The V end lost 5 bases, the J end lost 4 bases, and 12 bases lay between the germline ends. Looked up from germline, CDR1 is SGHVS and CDR2 is FNYEAQ. The CDR3 has 14 amino acids.

The chain recombines TRBV30 with TRBJ1-1; D ambiguous. The CDR3 spans 12 residues. With 0 bases removed from V and 1 base from J, the gap between germline ends came to 3 bases. Germline CDR1 and CDR2: GTSNPN and SVGIG (reference sequence). The CDR3 loop reads CAWSVSNTEAFF. CDR3 bases: TGTGCCTGGAGTGTTTCGAACACTGAAGCTTTCTTT. The entire variable domain, with the rest obtained from reference TRBV30 and TRBJ1-1, is as follows: SQTIHQWPATLVQPVGSPLSLECTVEGTSNPNLYWYRQAAGRGLQLLFYSVGIGQISSEVPQNLSASRPQDRQFILSSKKLLLSDSGFYLCAWSVSNTEAFFGQGTRLTVV.

This sequence joins TRBV7-2 and TRBJ2-1; 7 nucleotides line up with TRBD2. Per germline, CDR1 SGHTA and CDR2 FQGNSA. V lost 5 bases, J lost 2 bases, and 6 bases stayed unmatched. The CDR3 covers 15 residues. CDR3 amino acids: CASSLTGRPYNEQFF. DNA of the CDR3: TGTGCCAGCAGCCTAACCGGGAGGCCCTACAATGAGCAGTTCTTC.

This clone was observed a few times. A read error may account for a junction end that differs from germline. The rearrangement joins TRBV7-2 to TRBJ2-7, with D maybe TRBD2 (6 bases). There are 14 residues in the CDR3. Germline CDR1 is SGHTA and CDR2 is FQGNSA. CDR3 sequence (DNA): TGTGCCAGCAGGTTAGGGTTTCCGGGAGACGAGCAGTACTTC. This encodes CASRLGFPGDEQYF.

The genes are TRBV2 and TRBJ1-1; 7 nucleotides line up with TRBD1. Germline V gene lookup returns CDR1 SNHLY and CDR2 FYNNEI. The CDR3 covers 14 residues. V lost 7 bases to trimming and J lost 4 bases; unmatched junction nucleotides: 9. The CDR3 is CASKKETGVTEAFF. CDR3 DNA sequence: TGTGCCAGCAAAAAAGAAACAGGGGTCACTGAAGCTTTCTTT. Full variable domain (missing parts from reference TRBV2 and TRBJ1-1): EPEVTQTPSHQVTQMGQEVILRCVPISNHLYFYWYRQILGQKVEFLVSFYNNEISEKSEIFDDQFSVERPDGSNFTLKIRSTKLEDSAMYFCASKKETGVTEAFFGQGTRLTVV.

The chain joins TRBV28 to TRBJ2-5; perhaps TRBD1 as D (6 bases). The CDR3 contains 16 residues. Germline V gives CDR1 MDHEN, CDR2 SYDVKM. V was pared by 6 bases and J by 2 bases, with 19 bases between. The CDR3 DNA reads as TGTGCCAGCAGCTCCTGGGACATTCCGGGGCAAGAGACCCAGTACTTC. It specifies CASSSWDIPGQETQYF.

The chain couples TRBV6-5 to TRBJ2-7; 8 nucleotides align to TRBD1. The CDR3 runs to 15 residues. Germline values: CDR1 MNHEY, CDR2 SVGAGI. The ends lost 5 bases at V and 3 bases at J; junction bases unmatched: 9. The CDR3: CASSKPGGTGYEQYF. The CDR3 coding sequence is TGTGCCAGCAGTAAGCCGGGCGGGACAGGCTACGAGCAGTACTTC.

CDR3 sequence (DNA): TGTGCCAGCAGGACAGGGGGGCTTTCCTACGAGCAGTACTTC. It encodes CASRTGGLSYEQYF. The chain joins TRBV28 to TRBJ2-7, with 9 bases fitting TRBD1. The CDR3 has 14 residues. V lost 6 bases to trimming and J lost 1 base; unmatched junction nucleotides: 4. CDR1 MDHEN and CDR2 SYDVKM come from the germline V gene. Filled out from reference TRBV28 and TRBJ2-7, the complete variable domain reads DVKVTQSSRYLVKRTGEKVFLECVQDMDHENMFWYRQDPGLGLRLIYFSYDVKMKEKGDIPEGYSVSREKKERFSLILESASTNQTSMYLCASRTGGLSYEQYFGPGTRLTVT.

The chain couples TRBV5-1 to TRBJ2-7; 10 nucleotides agree with TRBD1. Losses at the gene ends were 0 bases for V and 2 bases for J; bases not matched to a gene: 8. CDR3 length: 17 amino acids. Germline values: CDR1 SGHRS, CDR2 YFSETQ. CDR3 in DNA: TGCGCCAGCAGCTTGGGTGCCGGGACAGGGGTCCCCTACGAGCAGTACTTC. Its translation is CASSLGAGTGVPYEQYF.

J is TRBJ1-2 and V is TRBV9; D is perhaps TRBD1 (5 bases). The germline CDR1 and CDR2 sequences are SGDLS and YYNGEE. CDR3 size: 13 residues. With 4 bases removed from V and 5 bases from J, the gap between germline ends came to 12 bases. This chain's CDR3 is CASSPQAVYGYTF. The CDR3 coding sequence is TGTGCCAGCAGCCCACAGGCCGTATATGGCTACACCTTC.

About this clone itself: This sample also contains other DNA sequences that code for the same CDR3. The genes are TRBV28 and TRBJ1-2; 7 nucleotides align to TRBD1. The CDR3 extends over 12 amino acids. Germline V gene data show CDR1 as MDHEN and CDR2 as SYDVKM. The trim removed 4 bases at V and 8 bases at J, leaving 4 bases unmatched. Here the CDR3 reads CASSSQGRGYTF. For the CDR3, the DNA is TGTGCCAGCAGTTCACAGGGGAGAGGCTACACCTTC.

The chain recombines TRBV25-1 with TRBJ1-4; 9 nucleotides agree with TRBD1. Germline V gene data show CDR1 as MGHDK and CDR2 as SYGVNS. CDR3 length equals 15 residues. V was clipped by 8 bases and J by 5 bases; unmatched bases: 9. CDR3 sequence (DNA): TGTGCCAGCGGGGACAGGGAATTTGGAAATGAAAAACTGTTTTTT. Translating gives CASGDREFGNEKLFF.

The V gene is TRBV6-1, the J gene TRBJ1-3, with a weak D call TRBD1 (5 bases). The CDR3 consists of 14 residues. Germline loops: CDR1 MNHNS, CDR2 SASEGT. Trimming cost V 4 bases and J 3 bases, with 10 bases left between them. The CDR3 here is CASSAGLLGNTIYF. DNA for the CDR3: TGTGCCAGCAGTGCGGGACTGCTTGGAAACACCATATATTTT.

The chain has TRBV7-8 and TRBJ2-7; the D call may be TRBD1 or TRBD2 (5 bases each). The V end lost 5 bases, the J end lost 5 bases, and 16 bases lay between the germline ends. The germline gives CDR1 SGHVS, CDR2 FQNEAQ. This CDR3 region has 14 residues. The CDR3 DNA is TGTGCCAGCAGCGATCGGGGCAGGGCCGACGAGCAGTACTTC. This gives the protein CASSDRGRADEQYF.

The chain couples TRBV19 to TRBJ1-2, with a possible D match to TRBD1 (6 bases). This CDR3 comprises 13 residues. Germline values: CDR1 LNHDA, CDR2 SQIVND (reference sequence). Trimming took 10 bases from V and 4 from J, leaving 16 bases between them. Written as DNA, the CDR3 is TGTGCCACCGAAGGCCCGACAGGCTATGGCTACACCTTC. Translation gives CATEGPTGYGYTF.

This clone was seen just once. The rearrangement uses TRBV28 and TRBJ2-1; 7 bases fit TRBD1. Germline V gene sequence: CDR1 MDHEN, CDR2 SYDVKM. The CDR3 has 15 residues. V trimming: 6 bases; J trimming: 7 bases; junction bases outside the gene matches: 12. As DNA, the CDR3 is TGTGCCAGCAGCCCATCAGGGGGTCTTAGGAATGAGCAGTTCTTC. The encoded protein is CASSPSGGLRNEQFF.

The rearrangement joins TRBV28 to TRBJ2-1, with D unclear. Germline CDR1 reads MDHEN; CDR2 reads SYDVKM. V was pared by 6 bases and J by 0 bases, with 6 bases between. This CDR3 contains 13 residues. CDR3 DNA: TGTGCCAGCAGACTTAGCTCCTACAATGAGCAGTTCTTC. Translated, it gives CASRLSSYNEQFF.

The chain links TRBV5-8 to TRBJ2-7, with TRBD2 matching over 9 bases. The CDR3 loop spans 17 amino acids. CDR1 is SGHTS, CDR2 YDEGEE, per germline. The V segment lost 3 bases and the J segment 4 bases; nucleotides outside the gene matches: 14. The CDR3 bases are TGTGCCAGCAGCTCCACCTGGGGCGGGAGGGCCCGGTACGAGCAGTACTTC. It encodes CASSSTWGGRARYEQYF.

The chain links TRBV6-1 to TRBJ2-1; possible D gene TRBD1, 6 bases. CDR3 length equals 13 residues. V was clipped by 4 bases and J by 7 bases, with 11 bases between them. Germline loops: CDR1 MNHNS, CDR2 SASEGT. The CDR3 region is CASSVGTTNEQFF. In DNA form, the CDR3 reads TGTGCCAGCAGTGTTGGGACAACGAATGAGCAGTTCTTC.

The V call is TRBV6-1, the J call TRBJ1-1; D is uncertain. The CDR3 spans 14 residues. Germline V gene sequence: CDR1 MNHNS, CDR2 SASEGT. V was pared by 4 bases and J by 3 bases, with 12 bases between. The CDR3 loop is CASSGQGRDTEAFF. CDR3 DNA sequence: TGTGCCAGCAGTGGACAAGGAAGGGACACTGAAGCTTTCTTT.

The chain links TRBV30 to TRBJ1-1; D perhaps matches TRBD1 (6 bases). There are 12 residues in the CDR3. The V gene's germline CDR1 is GTSNPN and CDR2 SVGIG (reference sequence). V was clipped by 0 bases and J by 6 bases, with 8 bases between them. CDR3 loop: CAWSVRTAEAFF. As DNA, the CDR3 is TGTGCCTGGAGTGTACGGACAGCTGAAGCTTTCTTT.

This chain links TRBV5-6 with TRBJ2-7; D uncertain. Germline V gene lookup returns CDR1 SGHDT and CDR2 YYEEEE. The CDR3 contains 14 residues. Trimming took 1 base from V and 4 from J, leaving 12 bases between them. The CDR3, as DNA: TGTGCCAGCAGCTTGTTAGGAGCCCCATACGAGCAGTACTTC. It codes for CASSLLGAPYEQYF.

This clone occurred a few times. The chain employs TRBV2 and TRBJ1-1, with D unclear. The CDR3 is made up of 12 amino acids. V was pared by 6 bases and J by 3 bases, with 8 bases between. The germline V gene has CDR1 SNHLY and CDR2 FYNNEI. The DNA for the CDR3 is TGTGCCAGCAGGGGATACGACACTGAAGCTTTCTTT. It yields the protein CASRGYDTEAFF.

V usage is TRBV2 and J usage is TRBJ2-1, with 8 positions matching TRBD2. The CDR3 consists of 15 residues. Germline values: CDR1 SNHLY, CDR2 FYNNEI. CDR3 region: CAIQGTSSAYNEQFF. The CDR3, as DNA: TGTGCGATCCAAGGGACTAGTAGTGCCTACAATGAGCAGTTCTTC.

This chain's CDR3 is CASSLSWVYQETQYF. The CDR3 DNA reads TGCGCCAGCAGCTTGTCATGGGTTTATCAAGAGACCCAGTACTTC. The rearrangement uses TRBV5-1 and TRBJ2-5; D unclear. V was pared by 1 base and J by 2 bases, with 12 bases between. There are 15 residues in the CDR3. Germline V gene sequence: CDR1 SGHRS, CDR2 YFSETQ.

Concerning this clone itself: At one end the junction does not follow the germline gene, possibly because of a read error. This rearrangement joins TRBV15 to TRBJ1-1, with D tentatively TRBD1 (6 bases). Germline loops: CDR1 LNHNV, CDR2 YYDKDF (reference sequence). The CDR3 is made up of 15 amino acids. CDR3 bases: TGTGCCACCAGCAGATCACAGGGAATGAATACTGAAGCTTTCTTT. As protein: CATSRSQGMNTEAFF.

This clone was counted a few times. The rearrangement joins TRBV18 to TRBJ2-2; no firm D call. Germline CDR1 reads KGHSH; CDR2 reads LQKENI. The germline V and J ends were trimmed by 3 bases and 1 base, with 6 bases remaining between them. CDR3 length: 14 residues. In nucleotides, the CDR3 is TGTGCCAGCTCACCGGACGGGAACACCGGGGAGCTGTTTTTT. This codes for CASSPDGNTGELFF.